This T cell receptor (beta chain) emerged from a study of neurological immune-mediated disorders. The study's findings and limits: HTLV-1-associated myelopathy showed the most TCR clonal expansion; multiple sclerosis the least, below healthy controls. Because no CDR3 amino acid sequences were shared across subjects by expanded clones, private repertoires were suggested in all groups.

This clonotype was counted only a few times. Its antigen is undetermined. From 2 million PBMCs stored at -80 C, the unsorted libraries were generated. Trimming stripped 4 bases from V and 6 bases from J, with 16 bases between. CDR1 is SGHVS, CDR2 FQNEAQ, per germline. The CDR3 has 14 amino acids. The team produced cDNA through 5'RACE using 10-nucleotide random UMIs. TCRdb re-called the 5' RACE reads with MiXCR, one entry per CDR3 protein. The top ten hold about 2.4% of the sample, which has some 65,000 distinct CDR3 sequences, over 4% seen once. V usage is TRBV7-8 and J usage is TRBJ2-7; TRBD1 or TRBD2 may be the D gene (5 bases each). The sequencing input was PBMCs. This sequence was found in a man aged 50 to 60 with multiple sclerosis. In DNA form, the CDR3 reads TGTGCCAGCAGCTCCGGGACGGTCTCTGGCGAGCAGTACTTC. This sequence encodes CASSSGTVSGEQYF.